This T cell receptor (beta chain) was retrieved from a study of cytomegalovirus exposure and HLA in healthy donors. The PCR had 60 Vbeta and 13 Jbeta primers. Authors' processing steps: Among the unique TCR beta chains that a later analysis counted, around 72 million in all, some 10 million were shared. Clones were sequenced by immunoSEQ multiplex PCR, and TCRdb holds only the in-frame ones, with some missing. V, J and clone size are taken as reported in that table, and D and trimming were inferred from the DNA itself. This sample has 200,000 to 250,000 clones, with just over 75% found just once. Regarding the study as a whole: Researchers had no immune exposure information except CMV serostatus available. CMV antigen specificity of a few CMV-associated chains was confirmed in vitro.

A remark on this clone: Its antigen is still unknown.

This CDR3 has 14 residues. Germline V gene sequence: CDR1 SGHVS, CDR2 FQNEAQ. Deletions cut 5 bases from V and 6 bases from J, with 14 bases between. The sequence derives from a man between 18 and 35 years old in good health and CMV-seronegative. This chain connects TRBV7-8 to TRBJ2-1; D perhaps matches TRBD1 (6 bases). The sample was PBMCs. This CDR3 is CASSPDLGANEQFF. The CDR3 DNA sequence: TGTGCCAGCAGCCCAGACTTGGGGGCCAATGAGCAGTTCTTC.